This T cell receptor (beta chain) was retrieved from a study of blood T cell repertoires in COVID-19. For the study at large: Sources were T cells, B-cell-depleted T cells, or PBMCs; the material itself was cDNA or gDNA.

The CDR3 is 15 amino acids. Germline trimming cut 4 bases from V and 0 bases from J; bases unmatched to any gene: 2. CDR1 is MGHRA, CDR2 YSYEKL, per germline. This clone was detected only a few times. The recovered donors of Cohort 3 showed two negative PCRs, clearance, or symptom resolution. Original analysis: Reference gene primer amplification yielded estimated nucleated cell counts. TCRdb's table, derived via immunoSEQ multiplex PCR, lists solely in-frame clones and lacks some. That table is the source of V, J and clone size, and D and trimming were worked out from the DNA. The sample consists of about 200,000 clones, just under 85% of them appearing once.

This chain connects TRBV4-1 to TRBJ2-7; 11 bases fit TRBD2. The receptor's source is a man aged 35 to 55 who had recovered from COVID-19. Sequencing was done on a sample of PBMCs or T cells enriched from blood (not recorded which). The CDR3 nucleotides read TGCGCCAGCAGCCGAACTAGCGGGAGCTCCTACGAGCAGTACTTC. As protein: CASSRTSGSSYEQYF.